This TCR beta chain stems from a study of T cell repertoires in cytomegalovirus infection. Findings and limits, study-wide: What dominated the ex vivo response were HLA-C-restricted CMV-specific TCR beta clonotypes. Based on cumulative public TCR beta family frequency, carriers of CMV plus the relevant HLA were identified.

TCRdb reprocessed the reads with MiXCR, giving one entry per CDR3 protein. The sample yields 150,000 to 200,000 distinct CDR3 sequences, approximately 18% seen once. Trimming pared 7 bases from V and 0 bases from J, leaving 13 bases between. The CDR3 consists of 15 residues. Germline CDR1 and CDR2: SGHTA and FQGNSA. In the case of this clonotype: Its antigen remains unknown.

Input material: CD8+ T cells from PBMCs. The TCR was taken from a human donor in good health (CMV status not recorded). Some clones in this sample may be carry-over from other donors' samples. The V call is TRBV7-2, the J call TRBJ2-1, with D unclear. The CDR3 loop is CASIPGDGSYNEQFF. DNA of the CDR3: TGTGCCAGCATCCCAGGCGACGGCTCCTACAATGAGCAGTTCTTC.